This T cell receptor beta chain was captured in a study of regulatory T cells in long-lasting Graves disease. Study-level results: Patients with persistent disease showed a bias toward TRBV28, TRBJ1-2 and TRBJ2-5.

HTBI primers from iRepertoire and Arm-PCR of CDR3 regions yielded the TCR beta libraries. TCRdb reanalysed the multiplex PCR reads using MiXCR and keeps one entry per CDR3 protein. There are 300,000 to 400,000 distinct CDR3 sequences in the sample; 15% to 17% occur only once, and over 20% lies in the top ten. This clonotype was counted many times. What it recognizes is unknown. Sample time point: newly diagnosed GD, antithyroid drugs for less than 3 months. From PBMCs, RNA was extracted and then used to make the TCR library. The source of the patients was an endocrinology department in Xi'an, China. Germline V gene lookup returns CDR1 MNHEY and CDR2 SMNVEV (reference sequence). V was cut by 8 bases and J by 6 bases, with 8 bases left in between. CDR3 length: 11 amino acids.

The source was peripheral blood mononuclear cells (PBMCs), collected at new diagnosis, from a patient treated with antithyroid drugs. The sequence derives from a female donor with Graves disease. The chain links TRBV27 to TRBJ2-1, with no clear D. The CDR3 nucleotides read TGTGCCAGCCACCCCATCAATGAGCAGTTCTTC. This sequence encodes CASHPINEQFF.